This T cell receptor beta chain was captured in a study of T cell changes during pregnancy in multiple sclerosis. V was clipped by 3 bases and J by 4 bases, with 13 bases between them. This CDR3 spans 15 amino acids. Germline V gene lookup returns CDR1 MNHEY and CDR2 SMNVEV (reference sequence). The table came from immunoSEQ multiplex PCR; TCRdb's copy has only in-frame clones and leaves some out. Of 46,000 or so clones in the sample, 93% were seen once. The sample consisted of CD8+ T cells from peripheral blood mononuclear cells, taken after pregnancy. The chain employs TRBV27 and TRBJ2-1; the D is unclear. The TCR originated in a female donor with multiple sclerosis, enrolled in a pregnancy study. The CDR3 bases are TGTGCCAGCAGTTTCGGCGAGGCGCTTTACAATGAGCAGTTCTTC. Its protein is CASSFGEALYNEQFF.